Sequencing of this T cell receptor beta chain was carried out in a study of shared clonotypes between healthy human individuals. Germline V lookup: CDR1 MNHEY, CDR2 SMNVEV (reference sequence). The CDR3 loop spans 15 amino acids. V trimming: 4 bases; J trimming: 7 bases; junction bases outside the gene matches: 8. TCRdb's table, derived via immunoSEQ multiplex PCR, lists solely in-frame clones and lacks some. The sample lists roughly 2 million clones, about 95% occurring once. Naive-designated CD8 cells lacked CD45RO, were positively enriched for CCR7, and omitted terminally differentiated effector memory CD45RA+ cells.

This receptor was taken from a man aged 18 to 29 in good health. This chain connects TRBV27 to TRBJ2-7; 12 bases fit TRBD1. Source material: naive CD8+ T cells sorted from blood. CDR3 amino acids: CASSSPGQGALEQYF. CDR3 DNA: TGTGCCAGCAGTTCCCCGGGACAGGGGGCGCTTGAGCAGTACTTC.